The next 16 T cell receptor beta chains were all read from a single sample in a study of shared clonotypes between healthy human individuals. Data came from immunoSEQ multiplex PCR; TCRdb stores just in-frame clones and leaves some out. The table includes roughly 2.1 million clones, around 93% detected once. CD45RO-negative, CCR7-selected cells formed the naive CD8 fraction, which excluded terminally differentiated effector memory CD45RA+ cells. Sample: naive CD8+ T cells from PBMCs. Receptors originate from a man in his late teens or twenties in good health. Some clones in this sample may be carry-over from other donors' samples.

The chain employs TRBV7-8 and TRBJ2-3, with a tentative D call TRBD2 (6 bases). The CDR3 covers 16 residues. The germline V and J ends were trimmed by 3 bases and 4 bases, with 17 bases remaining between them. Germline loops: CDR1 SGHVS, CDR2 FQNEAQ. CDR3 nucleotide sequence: TGTGCCAGCAGCTTTCTCGGTGGAGGGAAAGCAGATACGCAGTATTTT. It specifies CASSFLGGGKADTQYF.

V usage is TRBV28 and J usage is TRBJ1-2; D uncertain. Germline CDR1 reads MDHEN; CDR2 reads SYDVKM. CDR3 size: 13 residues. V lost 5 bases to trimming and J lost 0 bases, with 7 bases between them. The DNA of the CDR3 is TGTGCCAGCAGTCCCCGATCTAACTATGGCTACACCTTC. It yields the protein CASSPRSNYGYTF.

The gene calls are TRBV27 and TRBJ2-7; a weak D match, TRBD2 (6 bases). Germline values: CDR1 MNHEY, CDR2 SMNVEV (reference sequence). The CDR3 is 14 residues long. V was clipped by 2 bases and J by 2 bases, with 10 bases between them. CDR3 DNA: TGTGCCAGCAGTTTAGGGAGGAATCCCTACGAGCAGTACTTC. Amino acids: CASSLGRNPYEQYF.

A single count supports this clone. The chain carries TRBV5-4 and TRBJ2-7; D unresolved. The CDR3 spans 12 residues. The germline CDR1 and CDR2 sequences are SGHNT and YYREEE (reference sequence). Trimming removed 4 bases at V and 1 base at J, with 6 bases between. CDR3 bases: TGTGCCAGCAGCATCGATTCCTACGAGCAGTACTTC. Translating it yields CASSIDSYEQYF.

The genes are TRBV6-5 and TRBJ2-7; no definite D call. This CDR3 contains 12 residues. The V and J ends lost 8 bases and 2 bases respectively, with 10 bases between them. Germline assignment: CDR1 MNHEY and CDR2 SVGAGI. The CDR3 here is CASGDRAYEQYF. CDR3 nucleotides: TGTGCCAGCGGAGATAGAGCCTACGAGCAGTACTTC.

Here the CDR3 reads CASSLRTGWEQYF. For the CDR3, the DNA is TGCGCCAGCAGCTTGCGGACAGGGTGGGAGCAGTACTTC. The chain is built from TRBV5-1 and TRBJ2-7; 8 bases fit TRBD1. Per the germline V gene, CDR1 is SGHRS and CDR2 is YFSETQ. The CDR3 contains 13 residues. J was trimmed by 7 bases and V by 1 base; bases with no gene match: 4.

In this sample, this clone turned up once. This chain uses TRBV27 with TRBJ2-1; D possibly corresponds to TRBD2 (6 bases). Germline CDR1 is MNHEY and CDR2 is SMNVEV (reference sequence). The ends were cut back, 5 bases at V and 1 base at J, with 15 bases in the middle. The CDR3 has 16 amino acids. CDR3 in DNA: TGTGCCAGCAGTACCAGGGACTCCGGGTCCTACAATGAGCAGTTCTTC. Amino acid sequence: CASSTRDSGSYNEQFF.

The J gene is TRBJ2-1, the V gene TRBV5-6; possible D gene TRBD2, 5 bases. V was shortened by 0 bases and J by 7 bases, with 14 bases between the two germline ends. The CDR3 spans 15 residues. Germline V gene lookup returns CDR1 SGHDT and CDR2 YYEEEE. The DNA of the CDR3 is TGTGCCAGCAGCTTGGATCCGGACGGACTGAATGAGCAGTTCTTC. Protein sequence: CASSLDPDGLNEQFF.

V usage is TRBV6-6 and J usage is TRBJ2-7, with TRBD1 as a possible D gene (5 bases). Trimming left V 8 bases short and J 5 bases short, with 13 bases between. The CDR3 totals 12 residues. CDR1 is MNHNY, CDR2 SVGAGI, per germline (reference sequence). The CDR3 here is CASGRVRNEQYF. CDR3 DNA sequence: TGTGCCAGCGGCAGGGTACGGAACGAGCAGTACTTC.

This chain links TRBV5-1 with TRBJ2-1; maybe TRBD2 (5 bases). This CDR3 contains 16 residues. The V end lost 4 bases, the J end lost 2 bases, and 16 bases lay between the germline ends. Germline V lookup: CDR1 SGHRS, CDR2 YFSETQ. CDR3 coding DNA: TGCGCCAGCAGCCTGATCCCGGACTCACCCTACAATGAGCAGTTCTTC. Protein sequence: CASSLIPDSPYNEQFF.

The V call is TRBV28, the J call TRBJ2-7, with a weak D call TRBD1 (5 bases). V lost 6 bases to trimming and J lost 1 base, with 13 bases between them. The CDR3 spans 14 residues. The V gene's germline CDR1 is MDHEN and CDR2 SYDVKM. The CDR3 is CASRLTVTSYEQYF. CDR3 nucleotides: TGTGCCAGCAGGCTGACAGTTACTTCCTACGAGCAGTACTTC.

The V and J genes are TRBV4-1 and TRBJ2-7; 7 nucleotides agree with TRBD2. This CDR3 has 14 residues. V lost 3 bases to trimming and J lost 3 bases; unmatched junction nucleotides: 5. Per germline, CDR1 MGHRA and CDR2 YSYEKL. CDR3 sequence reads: CASSHRGGVYEQYF. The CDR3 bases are TGCGCCAGCAGCCACCGGGGAGGGGTCTACGAGCAGTACTTC.

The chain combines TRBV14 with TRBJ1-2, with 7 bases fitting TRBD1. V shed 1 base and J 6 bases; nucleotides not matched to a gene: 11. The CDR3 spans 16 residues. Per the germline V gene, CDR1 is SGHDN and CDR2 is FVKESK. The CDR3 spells CASSQARQGRVNGYTF. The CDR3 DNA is TGTGCCAGCAGCCAAGCCCGACAGGGAAGGGTTAATGGCTACACCTTC.

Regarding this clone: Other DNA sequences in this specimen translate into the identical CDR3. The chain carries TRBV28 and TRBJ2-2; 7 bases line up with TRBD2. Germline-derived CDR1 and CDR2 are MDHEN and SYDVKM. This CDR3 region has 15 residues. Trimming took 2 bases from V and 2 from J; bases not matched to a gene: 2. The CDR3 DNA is TGTGCCAGCAGTTTAGCGGGAGCAAACACCGGGGAGCTGTTTTTT. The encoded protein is CASSLAGANTGELFF. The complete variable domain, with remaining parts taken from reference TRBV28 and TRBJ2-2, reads DVKVTQSSRYLVKRTGEKVFLECVQDMDHENMFWYRQDPGLGLRLIYFSYDVKMKEKGDIPEGYSVSREKKERFSLILESASTNQTSMYLCASSLAGANTGELFFGEGSRLTVL.

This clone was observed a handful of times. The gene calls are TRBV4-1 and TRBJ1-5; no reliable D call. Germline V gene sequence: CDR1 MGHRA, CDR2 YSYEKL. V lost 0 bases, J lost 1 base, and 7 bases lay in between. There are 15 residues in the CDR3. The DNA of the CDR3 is TGCGCCAGCAGCCAAGATTCGTTCAGCAATCAGCCCCAGCATTTT. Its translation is CASSQDSFSNQPQHF.

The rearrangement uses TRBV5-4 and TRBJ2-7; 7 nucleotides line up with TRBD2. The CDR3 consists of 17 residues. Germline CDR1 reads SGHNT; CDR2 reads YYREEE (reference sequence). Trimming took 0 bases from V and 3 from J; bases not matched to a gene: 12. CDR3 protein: CASSLGPSTSGNYEQYF. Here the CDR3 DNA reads TGTGCCAGCAGCTTGGGGCCGAGTACGAGCGGGAACTACGAGCAGTACTTC.